The present T cell receptor beta chain was sequenced within a study of blood T cell repertoires in COVID-19. Data came from immunoSEQ multiplex PCR; TCRdb stores just in-frame clones and leaves some out. The data show about 260,000 clones, with approximately 90% seen just once and less than 3.5% held by the top ten. The table lists this clone with a count of one. Clinical history reported by participants formed the basis on which cohorts were assigned. J gave up 7 bases and V 6 bases, and 5 bases lay outside the gene matches. The CDR3 runs to 14 residues. Germline CDR1 reads SNHLY; CDR2 reads FYNNEI. Sequencing used PBMCs or T cells enriched from blood (not recorded which). This clonotype was sampled from a man in his forties who had been exposed to COVID-19. This chain uses TRBV2 with TRBJ1-4, with 10 positions matching TRBD1. In nucleotides, the CDR3 is TGTGCCAGCAGGGGGACAGGGGTTGCTGAAAAACTGTTTTTT. Translating it yields CASRGTGVAEKLFF.